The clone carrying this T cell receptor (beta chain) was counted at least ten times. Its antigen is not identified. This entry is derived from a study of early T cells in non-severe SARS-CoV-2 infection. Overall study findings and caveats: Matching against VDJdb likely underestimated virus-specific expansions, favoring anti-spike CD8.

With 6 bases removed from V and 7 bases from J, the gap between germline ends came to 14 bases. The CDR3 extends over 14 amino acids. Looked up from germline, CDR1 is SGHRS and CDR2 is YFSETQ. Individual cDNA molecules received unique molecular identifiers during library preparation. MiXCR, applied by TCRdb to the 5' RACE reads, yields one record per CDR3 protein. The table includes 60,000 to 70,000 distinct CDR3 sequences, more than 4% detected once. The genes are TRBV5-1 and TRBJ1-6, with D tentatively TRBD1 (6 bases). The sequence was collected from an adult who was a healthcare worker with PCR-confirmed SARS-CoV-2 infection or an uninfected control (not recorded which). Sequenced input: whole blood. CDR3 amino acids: CASTTGFGNSPLHF. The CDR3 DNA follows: TGCGCCAGCACCACAGGGTTCGGGAATTCACCCCTCCACTTT.